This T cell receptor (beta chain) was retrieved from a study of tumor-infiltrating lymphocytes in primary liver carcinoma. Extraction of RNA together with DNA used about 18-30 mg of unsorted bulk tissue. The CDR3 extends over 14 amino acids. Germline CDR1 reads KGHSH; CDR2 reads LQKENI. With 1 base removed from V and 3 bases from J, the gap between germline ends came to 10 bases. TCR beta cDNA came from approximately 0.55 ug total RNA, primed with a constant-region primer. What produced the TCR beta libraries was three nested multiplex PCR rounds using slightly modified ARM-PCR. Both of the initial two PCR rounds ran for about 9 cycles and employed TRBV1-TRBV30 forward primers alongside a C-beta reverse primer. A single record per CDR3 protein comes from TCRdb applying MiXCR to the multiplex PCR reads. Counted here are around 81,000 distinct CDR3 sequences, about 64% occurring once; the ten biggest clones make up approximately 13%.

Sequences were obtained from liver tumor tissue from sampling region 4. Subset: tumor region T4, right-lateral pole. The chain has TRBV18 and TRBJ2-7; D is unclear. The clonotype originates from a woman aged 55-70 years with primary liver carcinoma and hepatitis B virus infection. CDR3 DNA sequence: TGTGCCAGCTCACCACTATCCGACGGCTACGAGCAGTACTTC. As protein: CASSPLSDGYEQYF.